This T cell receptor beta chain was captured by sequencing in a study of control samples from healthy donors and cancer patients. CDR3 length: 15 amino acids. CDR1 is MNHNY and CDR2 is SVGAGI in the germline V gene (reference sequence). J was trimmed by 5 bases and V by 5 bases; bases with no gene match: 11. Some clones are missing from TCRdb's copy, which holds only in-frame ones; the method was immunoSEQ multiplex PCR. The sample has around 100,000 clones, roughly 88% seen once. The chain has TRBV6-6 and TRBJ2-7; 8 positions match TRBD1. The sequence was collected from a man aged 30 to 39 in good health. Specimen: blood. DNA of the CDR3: TGTGCCAGCAGTCCAACAAAAGACAGGGGCGACGAGCAGTACTTC. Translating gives CASSPTKDRGDEQYF.